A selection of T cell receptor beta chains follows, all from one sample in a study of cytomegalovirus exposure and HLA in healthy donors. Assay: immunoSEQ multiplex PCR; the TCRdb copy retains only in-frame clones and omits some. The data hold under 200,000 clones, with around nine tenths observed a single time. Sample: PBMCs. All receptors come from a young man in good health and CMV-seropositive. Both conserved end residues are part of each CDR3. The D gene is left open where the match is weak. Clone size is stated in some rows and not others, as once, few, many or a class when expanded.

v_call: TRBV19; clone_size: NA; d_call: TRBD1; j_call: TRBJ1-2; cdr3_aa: CASSILAQGNYGYTF; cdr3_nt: TGTGCCAGTAGTATTCTTGCACAGGGGAACTATGGCTACACCTTC
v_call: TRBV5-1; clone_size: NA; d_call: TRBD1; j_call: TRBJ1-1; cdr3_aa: CASSLAGGEREAFF; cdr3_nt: TGCGCCAGCAGCCTTGCAGGGGGTGAGCGTGAAGCTTTCTTT
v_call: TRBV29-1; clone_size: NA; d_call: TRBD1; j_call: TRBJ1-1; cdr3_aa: CSVRQGGNTEAFF; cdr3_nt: TGCAGCGTTCGACAGGGTGGGAACACTGAAGCTTTCTTT
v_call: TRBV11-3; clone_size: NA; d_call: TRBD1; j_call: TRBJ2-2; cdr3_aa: CASSAGRGRDTGELFF; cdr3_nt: TGTGCCAGCAGCGCCGGCAGGGGGCGTGACACCGGGGAGCTGTTTTTT
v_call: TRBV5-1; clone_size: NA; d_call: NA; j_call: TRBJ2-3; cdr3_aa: CASSWGSVTDTQYF; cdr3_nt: TGCGCCAGCAGCTGGGGTAGCGTCACAGATACGCAGTATTTT
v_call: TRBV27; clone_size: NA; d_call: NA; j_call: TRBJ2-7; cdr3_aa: CASSLGWSSSTYEQYF; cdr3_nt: TGTGCCAGCAGTTTAGGTTGGTCGTCTAGCACGTACGAGCAGTACTTC
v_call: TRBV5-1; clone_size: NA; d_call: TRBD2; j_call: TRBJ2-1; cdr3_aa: CASSSRTSGRAGYEQFF; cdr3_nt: TGCGCCAGCAGCTCCCGGACTAGCGGGAGGGCCGGGTATGAGCAGTTCTTC
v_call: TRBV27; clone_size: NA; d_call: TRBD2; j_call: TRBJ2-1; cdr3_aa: CASTTGTSGSNEQFF; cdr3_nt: TGTGCCAGCACTACCGGGACTAGCGGGAGCAATGAGCAGTTCTTC
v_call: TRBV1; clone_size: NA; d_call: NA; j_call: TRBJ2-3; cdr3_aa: CTSSQDLMTVVDTQYF; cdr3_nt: TGCACCAGCAGCCAAGATTTAATGACAGTAGTAGATACGCAGTATTTT
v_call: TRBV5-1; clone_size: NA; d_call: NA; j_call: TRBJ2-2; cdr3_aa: CASSLAVTGELFF; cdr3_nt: TGCGCCAGCAGCTTGGCGGTAACCGGGGAGCTGTTTTTT
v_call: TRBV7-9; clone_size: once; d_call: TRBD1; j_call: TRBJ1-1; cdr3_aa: CASSLAGTGENTEAFF; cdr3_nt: TGTGCCAGCAGCTTAGCCGGGACAGGGGAAAACACTGAAGCTTTCTTT
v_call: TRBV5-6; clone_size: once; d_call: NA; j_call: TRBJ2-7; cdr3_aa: CASSYYVGAYEQYF; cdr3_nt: TGTGCCAGCAGCTACTACGTGGGAGCATACGAGCAGTACTTC
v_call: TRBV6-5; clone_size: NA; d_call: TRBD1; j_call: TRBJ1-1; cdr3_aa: CASSTSGGAFF; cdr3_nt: TGTGCCAGCAGTACCTCAGGGGGGGCTTTCTTT
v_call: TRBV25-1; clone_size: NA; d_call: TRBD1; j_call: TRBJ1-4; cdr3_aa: CASGRLGTGNEKLFF; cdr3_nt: TGTGCCAGCGGAAGGCTCGGGACAGGGAATGAAAAACTGTTTTTT
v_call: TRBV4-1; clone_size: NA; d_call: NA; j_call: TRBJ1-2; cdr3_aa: CASSQLTVSYGYTF; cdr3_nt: TGCGCCAGCAGCCAACTTACAGTGAGCTATGGCTACACCTTC
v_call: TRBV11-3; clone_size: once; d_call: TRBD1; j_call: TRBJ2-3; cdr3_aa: CASSPAPYRGPSTDTQYF; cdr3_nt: TGTGCCAGCAGCCCGGCCCCCTACAGGGGACCCAGCACAGATACGCAGTATTTT
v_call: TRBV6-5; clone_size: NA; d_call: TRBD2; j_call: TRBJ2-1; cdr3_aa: CASSYSIGGRANEQFF; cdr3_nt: TGTGCCAGCAGTTACTCGATTGGCGGGAGGGCCAATGAGCAGTTCTTC
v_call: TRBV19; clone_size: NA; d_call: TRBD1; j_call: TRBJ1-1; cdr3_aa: CASSSSDRGLIGAFF; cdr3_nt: TGTGCCAGTAGTTCCAGTGACAGGGGATTGATCGGAGCTTTCTTT
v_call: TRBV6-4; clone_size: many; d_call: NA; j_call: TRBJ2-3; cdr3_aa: CASSETSETDTQYF; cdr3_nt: TGTGCCAGCAGTGAGACTAGTGAGACGGATACGCAGTATTTT
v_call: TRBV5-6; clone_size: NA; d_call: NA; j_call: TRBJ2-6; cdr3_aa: CASSAGSTRRGANVLTF; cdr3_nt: TGTGCCAGCAGCGCCGGGTCTACACGTAGGGGGGCCAACGTCCTGACTTTC
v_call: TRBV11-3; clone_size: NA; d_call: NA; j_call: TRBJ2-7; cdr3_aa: CASSSPSVREQYF; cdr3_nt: TGTGCCAGCAGCTCCCCGTCGGTGCGTGAGCAGTACTTC
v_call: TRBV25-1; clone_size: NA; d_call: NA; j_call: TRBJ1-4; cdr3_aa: CASSESALLNEKLFF; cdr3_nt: TGTGCCAGCAGTGAATCTGCGCTTTTAAATGAAAAACTGTTTTTT
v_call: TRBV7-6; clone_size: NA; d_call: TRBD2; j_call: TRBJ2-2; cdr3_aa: CASSLLERERGGELFF; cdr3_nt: TGTGCCAGCAGCTTATTAGAGCGGGAGAGGGGCGGGGAGCTGTTTTTT
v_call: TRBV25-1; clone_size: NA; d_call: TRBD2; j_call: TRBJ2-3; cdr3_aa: CASSEVSGRAPDTQYF; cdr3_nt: TGTGCCAGCAGTGAAGTAAGCGGGAGGGCCCCAGATACGCAGTATTTT
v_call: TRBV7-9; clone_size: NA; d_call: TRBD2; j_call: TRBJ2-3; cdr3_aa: CASSGGVTDTQYF; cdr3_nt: TGTGCCAGCAGCGGGGGGGTCACAGATACGCAGTATTTT
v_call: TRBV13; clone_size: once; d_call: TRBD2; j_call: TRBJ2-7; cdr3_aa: CASSPTSFHEQYF; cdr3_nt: TGTGCCAGCAGTCCGACTAGCTTCCACGAGCAGTACTTC
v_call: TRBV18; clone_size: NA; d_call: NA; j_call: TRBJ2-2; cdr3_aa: CASSPGTPSTGELFF; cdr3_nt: TGTGCCAGCTCACCAGGCACCCCCAGCACCGGGGAGCTGTTTTTT
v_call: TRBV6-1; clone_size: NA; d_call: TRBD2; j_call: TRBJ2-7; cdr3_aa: CASRREGLYEQYF; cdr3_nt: TGTGCCAGCAGGCGGGAGGGCCTTTACGAGCAGTACTTC
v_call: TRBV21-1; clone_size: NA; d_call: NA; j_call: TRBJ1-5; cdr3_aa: CASESGGGENQPQHF; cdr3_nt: TGTGCCAGCGAAAGTGGGGGAGGGGAGAATCAGCCCCAGCATTTT
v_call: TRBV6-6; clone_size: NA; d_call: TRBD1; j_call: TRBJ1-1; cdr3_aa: CASRKTGDLNTEAFF; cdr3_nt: TGTGCCAGCAGAAAGACAGGGGACCTGAACACTGAAGCTTTCTTT
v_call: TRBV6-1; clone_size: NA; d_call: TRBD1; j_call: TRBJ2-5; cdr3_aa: CASSVDRGRETQYF; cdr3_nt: TGTGCCAGCAGTGTAGACAGGGGGCGAGAGACCCAGTACTTC
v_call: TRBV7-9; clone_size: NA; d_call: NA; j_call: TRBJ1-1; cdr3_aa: CASSPVDEGRRNTEAFF; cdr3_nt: TGTGCCAGCAGCCCAGTGGACGAGGGTAGGAGGAACACTGAAGCTTTCTTT
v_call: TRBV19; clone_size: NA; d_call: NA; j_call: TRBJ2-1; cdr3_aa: CASRPGALSYNEQFF; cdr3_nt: TGTGCCAGCCGGCCAGGGGCTTTATCCTACAATGAGCAGTTCTTC
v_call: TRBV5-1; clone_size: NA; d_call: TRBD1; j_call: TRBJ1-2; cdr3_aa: CASSSRDRGIRGGYTF; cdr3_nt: TGCGCCAGCAGCTCCCGGGACAGGGGGATTAGAGGGGGCTACACCTTC
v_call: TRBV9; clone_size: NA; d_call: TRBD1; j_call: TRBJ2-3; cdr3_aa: CASSAMAGGTTDTQYF; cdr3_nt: TGTGCCAGCAGCGCCATGGCAGGGGGAACTACAGATACGCAGTATTTT
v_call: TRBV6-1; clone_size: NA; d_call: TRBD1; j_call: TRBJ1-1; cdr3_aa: CASNPPSGGEAFF; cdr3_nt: TGTGCCAGCAACCCGCCTTCAGGGGGTGAAGCTTTCTTT
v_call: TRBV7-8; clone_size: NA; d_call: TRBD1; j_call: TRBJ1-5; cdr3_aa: CASSLRQGSSNSNQPQHF; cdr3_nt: TGTGCCAGCAGCTTAAGACAGGGGTCTTCGAATAGCAATCAGCCCCAGCATTTT
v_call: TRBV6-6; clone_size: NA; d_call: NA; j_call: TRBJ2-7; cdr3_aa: CASRPLGTTGSYEQYF; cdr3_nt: TGTGCCAGCAGACCCTTGGGTACGACAGGCTCCTACGAGCAGTACTTC
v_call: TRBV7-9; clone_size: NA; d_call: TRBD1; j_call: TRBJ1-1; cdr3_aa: CASSYRRPGQSMNTEAFF; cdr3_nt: TGTGCCAGCAGTTACCGCCGTCCGGGACAGAGCATGAACACTGAAGCTTTCTTT
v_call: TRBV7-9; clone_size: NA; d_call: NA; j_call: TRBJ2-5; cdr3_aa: CASSQEGGSGETQYF; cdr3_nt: TGTGCCAGCAGCCAAGAGGGGGGGTCCGGGGAGACCCAGTACTTC
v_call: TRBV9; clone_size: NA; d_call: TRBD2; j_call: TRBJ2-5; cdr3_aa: CASSWGLAGGIAETQYF; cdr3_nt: TGTGCCAGCAGTTGGGGACTAGCGGGAGGGATAGCAGAGACCCAGTACTTC
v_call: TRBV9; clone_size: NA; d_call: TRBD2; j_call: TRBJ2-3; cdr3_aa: CASSLTPGTSGRGTDTQYF; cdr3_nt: TGTGCCAGCAGCCTGACCCCCGGGACTAGCGGGAGGGGCACAGATACGCAGTATTTT
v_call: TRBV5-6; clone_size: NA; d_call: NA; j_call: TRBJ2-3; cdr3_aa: CASSLALTASTDTQYF; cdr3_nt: TGTGCCAGCAGCTTGGCCTTGACAGCTAGCACAGATACGCAGTATTTT
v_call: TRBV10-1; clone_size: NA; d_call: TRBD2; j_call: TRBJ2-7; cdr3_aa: CASSPITSGKDSYEQYF; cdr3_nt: TGCGCCAGCAGCCCCATAACTAGCGGGAAAGACTCCTACGAGCAGTACTTC
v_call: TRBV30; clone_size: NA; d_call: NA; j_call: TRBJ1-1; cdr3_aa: CAWNRVTEAFF; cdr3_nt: TGTGCCTGGAACAGGGTTACTGAAGCTTTCTTT
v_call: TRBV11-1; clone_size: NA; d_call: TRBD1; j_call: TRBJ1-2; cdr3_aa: CASSLRGTEGYTF; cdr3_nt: TGTGCCAGCAGCTTACGAGGGACAGAAGGCTACACCTTC
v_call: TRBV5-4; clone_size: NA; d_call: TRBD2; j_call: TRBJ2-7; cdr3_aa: CASSKSGAYEQYF; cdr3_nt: TGTGCCAGCAGCAAAAGCGGGGCCTACGAGCAGTACTTC
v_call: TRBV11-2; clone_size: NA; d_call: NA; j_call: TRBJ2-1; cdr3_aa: CASSLGDRINEQFF; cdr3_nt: TGTGCCAGCAGCTTAGGAGACAGAATCAATGAGCAGTTCTTC
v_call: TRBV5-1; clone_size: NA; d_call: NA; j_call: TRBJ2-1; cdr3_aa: CASSLQGGLSSYNEQFF; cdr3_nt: TGCGCCAGCAGCTTACAAGGGGGTCTCAGCTCCTACAATGAGCAGTTCTTC
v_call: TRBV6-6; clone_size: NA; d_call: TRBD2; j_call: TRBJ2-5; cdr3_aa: CASSILAEETQYF; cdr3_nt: TGTGCCAGCAGTATACTAGCGGAAGAGACCCAGTACTTC
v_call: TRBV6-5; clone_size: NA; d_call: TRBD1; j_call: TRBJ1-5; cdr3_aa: CASRPSGTANQPQHF; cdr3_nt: TGTGCCAGCAGGCCTTCCGGGACAGCGAATCAGCCCCAGCATTTT
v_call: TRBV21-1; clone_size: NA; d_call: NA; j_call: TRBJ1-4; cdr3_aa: CASSKGREINEKLFF; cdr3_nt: TGTGCCAGCAGCAAAGGGAGGGAAATTAATGAAAAACTGTTTTTT
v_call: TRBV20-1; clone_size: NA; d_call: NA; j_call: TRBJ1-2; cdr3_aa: CSARAYGYTF; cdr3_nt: TGCAGTGCTAGAGCGTATGGCTACACCTTC
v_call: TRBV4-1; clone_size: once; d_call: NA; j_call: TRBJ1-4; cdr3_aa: CASSRPAVKLFF; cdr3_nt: TGCGCCAGCAGCCGACCAGCGGTAAAACTGTTTTTT
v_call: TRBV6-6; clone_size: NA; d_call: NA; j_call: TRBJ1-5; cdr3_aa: CASSYGLASNQPQHF; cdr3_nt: TGTGCCAGCAGCTACGGATTAGCAAGCAATCAGCCCCAGCATTTT
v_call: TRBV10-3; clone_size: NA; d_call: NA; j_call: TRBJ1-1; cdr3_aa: CAITTGLNTEAFF; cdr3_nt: TGTGCCATAACGACAGGCCTTAACACTGAAGCTTTCTTT
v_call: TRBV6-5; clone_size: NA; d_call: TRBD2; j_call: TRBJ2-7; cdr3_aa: CASSPASGYYEQYF; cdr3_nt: TGTGCCAGCAGTCCGGCTAGCGGGTATTACGAGCAGTACTTC
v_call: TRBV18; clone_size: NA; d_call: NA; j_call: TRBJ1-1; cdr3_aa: CASSPAEDTEAFF; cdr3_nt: TGTGCCAGCTCACCAGCGGAGGACACTGAAGCTTTCTTT
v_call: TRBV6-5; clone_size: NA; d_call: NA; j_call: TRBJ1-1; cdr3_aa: CASSSGGGGTEAFF; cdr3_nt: TGTGCCAGCAGCTCGGGGGGGGGAGGCACTGAAGCTTTCTTT
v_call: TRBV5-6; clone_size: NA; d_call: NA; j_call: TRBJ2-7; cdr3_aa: CASSLISVQGLHF; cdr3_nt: TGTGCCAGCAGCTTGATTTCAGTACAGGGTTTGCACTTC